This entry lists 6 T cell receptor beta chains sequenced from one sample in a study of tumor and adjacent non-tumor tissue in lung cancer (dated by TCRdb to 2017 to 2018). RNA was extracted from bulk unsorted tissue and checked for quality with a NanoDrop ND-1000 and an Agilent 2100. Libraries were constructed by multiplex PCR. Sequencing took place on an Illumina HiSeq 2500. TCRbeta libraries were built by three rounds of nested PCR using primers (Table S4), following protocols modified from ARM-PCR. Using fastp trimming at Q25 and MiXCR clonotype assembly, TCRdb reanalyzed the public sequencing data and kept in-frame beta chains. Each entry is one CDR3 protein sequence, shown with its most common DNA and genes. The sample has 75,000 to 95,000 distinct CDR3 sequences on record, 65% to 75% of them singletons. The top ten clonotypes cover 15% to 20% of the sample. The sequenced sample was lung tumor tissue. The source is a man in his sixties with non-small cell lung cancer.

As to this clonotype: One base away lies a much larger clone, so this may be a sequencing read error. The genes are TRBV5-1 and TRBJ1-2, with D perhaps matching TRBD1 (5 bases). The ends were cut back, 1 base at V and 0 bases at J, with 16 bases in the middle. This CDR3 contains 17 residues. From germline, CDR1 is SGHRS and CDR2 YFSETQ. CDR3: CASSLQQGTGANYGYTF. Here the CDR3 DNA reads TGCGCCAGCAGCTTGCAGCAGGGAACTGGCGCTAACTATGGCTACACCTTC.

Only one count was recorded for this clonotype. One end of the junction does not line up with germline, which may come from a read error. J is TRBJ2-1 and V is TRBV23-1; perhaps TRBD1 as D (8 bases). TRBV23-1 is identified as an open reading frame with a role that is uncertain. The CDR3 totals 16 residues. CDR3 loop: CASSPRTGRGNDERFF. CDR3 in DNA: TGCGCCAGCAGTCCGCGGACAGGGAGGGGTAATGATGAGCGGTTCTTC.

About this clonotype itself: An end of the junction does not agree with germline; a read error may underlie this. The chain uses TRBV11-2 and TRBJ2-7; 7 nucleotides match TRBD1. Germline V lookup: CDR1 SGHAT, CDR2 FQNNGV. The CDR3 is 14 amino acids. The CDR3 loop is CVSSWDSAVYVQYF. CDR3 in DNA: TGTGTCAGCAGCTGGGACAGCGCCGTCTACGTGCAGTACTTC.

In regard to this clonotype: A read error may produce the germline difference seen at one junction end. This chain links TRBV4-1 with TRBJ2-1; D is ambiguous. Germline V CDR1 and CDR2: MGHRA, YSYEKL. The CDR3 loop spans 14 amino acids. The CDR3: CASSQAKAHNVQFF. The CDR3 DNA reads TGCGCCAGTAGCCAAGCGAAGGCACACAATGTGCAGTTCTTC.

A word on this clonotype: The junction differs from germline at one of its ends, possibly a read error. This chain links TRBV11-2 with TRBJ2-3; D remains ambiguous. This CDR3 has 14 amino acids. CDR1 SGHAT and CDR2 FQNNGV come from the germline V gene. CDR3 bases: TGTGCAAGCAGCCACCGGACCTCTGCGGCTACGCGGTATTTT. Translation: CASSHRTSAATRYF.

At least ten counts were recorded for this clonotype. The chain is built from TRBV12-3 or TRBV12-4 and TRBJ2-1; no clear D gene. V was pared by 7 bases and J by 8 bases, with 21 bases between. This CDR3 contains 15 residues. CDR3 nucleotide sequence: TGTGCCAGCACCATACAGCTTCTGGCTCGGGATGAGCAGTTCTTC. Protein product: CASTIQLLARDEQFF.